The 8 T cell receptor beta chains presented below share a single source sample, sequenced in a study of blood T cells in healthy people across ages. The authors ran a second PCR of roughly 6 to 12 cycles using a sample-barcoded 5' primer and a J-beta primer mix. TCRdb re-derived calls from the 5' RACE reads in MiXCR, one entry per CDR3 protein. The sample has 1.6 million or so distinct CDR3 sequences; roughly a third are singletons. Sequenced material: blood. The receptors here all came from a woman aged 30 to 39 in good health.

This chain connects TRBV20-1 to TRBJ2-5; 10 bases are shared with TRBD1. TRBJ2-7 matches the DNA end more closely, so the J call is doubtful. The CDR3 is 15 residues long. CDR1 is DFQATT and CDR2 is SNEGSKA in the germline V gene (reference sequence). CDR3 DNA sequence: TGCAGTGCTAGAGAGTCGACAGGGGGCAAAAGCGAGCAGTACTTC. Encoded protein: CSARESTGGKSEQYF.

V and J are TRBV6-1 and TRBJ1-1, with D maybe TRBD1 (5 bases). CDR3 length equals 14 residues. Trimming took off 2 bases at V and 4 bases at J, with 11 bases between the two ends. In germline, CDR1 is MNHNS, CDR2 SASEGT. The CDR3 reads CASSERWGSTEAFF. CDR3 coding DNA: TGTGCCAGCAGTGAACGGTGGGGGAGCACTGAAGCTTTCTTT.

This clonotype has more than one count but fewer than ten. The chain recombines TRBV15 with TRBJ2-1; D perhaps matches TRBD1 (6 bases). CDR1 and CDR2 from the germline V gene are LNHNV and YYDKDF (reference sequence). V was shortened by 0 bases and J by 1 base, with 10 bases between the two germline ends. The CDR3 consists of 16 residues. CDR3 sequence (DNA): TGTGCCACCAGCAGAGATGGGGGCAGTTCCTACAATGAGCAGTTCTTC. Translation: CATSRDGGSSYNEQFF.

In this sample, this clonotype turned up a few times. V and J are TRBV4-2 and TRBJ1-2; no reliable D call. There are 13 residues in the CDR3. Germline lookup yields CDR1 LGHNA and CDR2 YNFKEQ. V lost 0 bases, J lost 7 bases, and 9 bases lay in between. As DNA, the CDR3 is TGTGCCAGCAGCCAAGAAGGAGGGTTTGGCTACACCTTC. Its translation is CASSQEGGFGYTF.

This rearrangement joins TRBV12-3 or TRBV12-4 to TRBJ2-1, with 9 nucleotides matching TRBD2. This CDR3 has 13 amino acids. V lost 9 bases to trimming and J lost 7 bases; unmatched junction nucleotides: 7. Written as DNA, the CDR3 is TGTGCCAGTTTAGCGGGAGAGGGGAATGAGCAGTTCTTC. Residues: CASLAGEGNEQFF.

The chain recombines TRBV3-1 with TRBJ2-3; D remains ambiguous. The length of the CDR3 is 14 residues. The V and J ends lost 0 bases and 4 bases respectively, with 8 bases between them. Germline lookup yields CDR1 LGHDT and CDR2 YNNKEL (reference sequence). The CDR3 protein is CASSQDQVSDTQYF. The CDR3 nucleotides are TGTGCCAGCAGCCAAGATCAAGTTTCAGATACGCAGTATTTT.

This clonotype was detected ten times or more. V is TRBV28 and J is TRBJ2-7; maybe TRBD2 (5 bases). This CDR3 is built from 13 residues. The germline CDR1 and CDR2 sequences are MDHEN and SYDVKM. Trimming left V 5 bases short and J 4 bases short, with 12 bases between. CDR3 sequence (DNA): TGTGCCAGCAGTCCACCCGGGGTGTACGAGCAGTACTTC. Protein: CASSPPGVYEQYF.

This clonotype showed up just a few times. V usage is TRBV7-3 and J usage is TRBJ1-6, with D perhaps matching TRBD1 (5 bases). Germline V lookup: CDR1 SGHTA, CDR2 FQGTGA. This CDR3 has 15 amino acids. V lost 2 bases and J lost 7, with 12 bases in between. CDR3 sequence: CASSLGAGTNSPLHF. The CDR3 DNA sequence: TGTGCCAGCAGCTTAGGAGCAGGGACGAATTCACCCCTCCACTTT.